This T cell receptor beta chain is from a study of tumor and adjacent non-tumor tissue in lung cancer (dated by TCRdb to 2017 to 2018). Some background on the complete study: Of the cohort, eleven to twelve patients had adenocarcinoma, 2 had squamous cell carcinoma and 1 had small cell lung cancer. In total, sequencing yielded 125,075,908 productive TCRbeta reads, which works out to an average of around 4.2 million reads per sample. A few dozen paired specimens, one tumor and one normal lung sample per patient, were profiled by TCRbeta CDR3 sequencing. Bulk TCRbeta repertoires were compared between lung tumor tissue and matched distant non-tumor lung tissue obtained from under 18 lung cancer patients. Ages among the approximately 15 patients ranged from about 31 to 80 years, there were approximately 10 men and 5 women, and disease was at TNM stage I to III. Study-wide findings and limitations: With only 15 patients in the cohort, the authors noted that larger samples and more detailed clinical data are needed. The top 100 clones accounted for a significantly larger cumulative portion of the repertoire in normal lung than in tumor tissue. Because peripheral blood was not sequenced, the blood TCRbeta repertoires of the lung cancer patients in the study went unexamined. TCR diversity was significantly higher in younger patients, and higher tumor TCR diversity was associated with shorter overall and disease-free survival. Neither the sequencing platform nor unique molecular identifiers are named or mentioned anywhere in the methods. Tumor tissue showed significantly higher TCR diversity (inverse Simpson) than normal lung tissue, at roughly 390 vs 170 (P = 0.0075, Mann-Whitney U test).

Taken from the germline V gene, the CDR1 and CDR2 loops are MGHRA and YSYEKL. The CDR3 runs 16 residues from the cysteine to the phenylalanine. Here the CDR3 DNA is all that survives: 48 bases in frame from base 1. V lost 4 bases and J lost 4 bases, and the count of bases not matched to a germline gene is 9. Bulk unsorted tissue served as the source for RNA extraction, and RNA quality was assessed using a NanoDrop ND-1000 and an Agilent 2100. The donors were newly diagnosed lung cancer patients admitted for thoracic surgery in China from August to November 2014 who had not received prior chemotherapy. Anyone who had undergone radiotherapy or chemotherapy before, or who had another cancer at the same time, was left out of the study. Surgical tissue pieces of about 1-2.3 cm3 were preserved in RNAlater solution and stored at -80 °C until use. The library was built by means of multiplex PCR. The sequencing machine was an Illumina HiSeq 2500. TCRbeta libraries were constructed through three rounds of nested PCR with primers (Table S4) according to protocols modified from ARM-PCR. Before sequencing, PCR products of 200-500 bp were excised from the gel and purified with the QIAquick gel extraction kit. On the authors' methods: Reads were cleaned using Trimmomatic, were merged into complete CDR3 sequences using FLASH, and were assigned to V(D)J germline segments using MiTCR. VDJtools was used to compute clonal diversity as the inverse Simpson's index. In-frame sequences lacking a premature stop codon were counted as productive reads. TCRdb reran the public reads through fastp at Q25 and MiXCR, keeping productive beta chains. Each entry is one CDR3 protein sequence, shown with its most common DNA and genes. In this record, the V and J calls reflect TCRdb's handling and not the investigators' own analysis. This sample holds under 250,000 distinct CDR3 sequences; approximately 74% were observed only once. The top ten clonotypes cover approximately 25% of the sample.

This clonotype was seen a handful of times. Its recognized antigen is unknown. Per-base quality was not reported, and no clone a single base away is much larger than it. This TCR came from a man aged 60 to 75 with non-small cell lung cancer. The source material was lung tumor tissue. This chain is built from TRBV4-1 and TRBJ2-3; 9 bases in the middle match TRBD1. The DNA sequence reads TGCGCCAGCAGCCGAGCGTTGGGACAGGGCGCAGATACGCAGTATTTT. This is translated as CASSRALGQGADTQYF.